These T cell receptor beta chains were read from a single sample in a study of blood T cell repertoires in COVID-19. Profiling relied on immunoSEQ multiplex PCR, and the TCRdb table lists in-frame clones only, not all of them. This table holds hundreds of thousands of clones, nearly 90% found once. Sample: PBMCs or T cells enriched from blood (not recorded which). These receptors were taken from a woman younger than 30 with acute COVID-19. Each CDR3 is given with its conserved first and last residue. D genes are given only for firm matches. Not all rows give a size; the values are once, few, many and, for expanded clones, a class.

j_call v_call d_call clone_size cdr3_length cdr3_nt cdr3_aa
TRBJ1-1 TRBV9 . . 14 TGTGCCAGCAGCCCAAGAGGGCGGGAAGGTGAAGCTTTCTTT CASSPRGREGEAFF
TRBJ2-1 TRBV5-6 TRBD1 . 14 TGTGCCAGCAGCCACGGGACAGATTACAATGAGCAGTTCTTC CASSHGTDYNEQFF
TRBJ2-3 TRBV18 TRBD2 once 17 TGTGCCAGCTCACCCGGGACTAGCGGGTCGGGGACAGATACGCAGTATTTT CASSPGTSGSGTDTQYF
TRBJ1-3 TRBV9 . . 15 TGTGCCAGCAGCGTAGATGGAGGGAGTGGAAACACCATATATTTT CASSVDGGSGNTIYF
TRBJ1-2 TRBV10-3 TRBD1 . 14 TGTGCCATCGAAAACGGGACAGGGAACTATGGCTACACCTTC CAIENGTGNYGYTF
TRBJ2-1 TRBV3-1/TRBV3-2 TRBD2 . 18 TGTGCCAGCAGCCAAGAGCCGGGCTTCGCGGGGGGGTTGAATGAGCAGTTCTTC CASSQEPGFAGGLNEQFF
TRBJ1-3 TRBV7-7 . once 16 TGTGCTAGCAGCTTAGAGGACGGGGTGTTTCGAGACACCATATATTTT CASSLEDGVFRDTIYF
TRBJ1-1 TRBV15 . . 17 TGTGCCACCAGCAGAGATTCACAGGCAATTATGAACACTGAAGCTTTCTTT CATSRDSQAIMNTEAFF
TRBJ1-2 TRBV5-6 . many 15 TGTGCCAGCAGCTTGGTGGGTGACAAATACTATGGCTACACCTTC CASSLVGDKYYGYTF
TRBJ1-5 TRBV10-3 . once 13 TGTGCCATCAGTGAGCGCCAGGAGGAGCCCCAGCATTTT CAISERQEEPQHF
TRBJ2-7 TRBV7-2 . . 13 TGTGCCAGCAGCTCGAACCCGGTCTACGAGCAGTACTTC CASSSNPVYEQYF
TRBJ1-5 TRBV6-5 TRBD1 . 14 TGTGCCAGCAGCCGCGCAGGGGGCGTTCAGCCCCAGCATTTT CASSRAGGVQPQHF
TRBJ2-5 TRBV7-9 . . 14 TGTGCCAGCAGCCGACTGACAGTTCAAGAGACCCAGTACTTC CASSRLTVQETQYF
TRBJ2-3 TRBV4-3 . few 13 TGCGCCAGCAGCCAAGTACTCACAGATACGCAGTATTTT CASSQVLTDTQYF
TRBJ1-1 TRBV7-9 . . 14 TGTGCCAGCAGACACCAGACAGTGAACACTGAAGCTTTCTTT CASRHQTVNTEAFF
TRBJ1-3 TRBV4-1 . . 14 TGCGCCAGCAGCCTCGGTAGCTCTGGAAACACCATATATTTT CASSLGSSGNTIYF
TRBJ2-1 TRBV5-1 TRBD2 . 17 TGCGCCAGCAGCACCGGGAGTGCGGGAGGAGCCTACAATGAGCAGTTCTTC CASSTGSAGGAYNEQFF
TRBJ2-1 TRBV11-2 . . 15 TGTGCCAGCAGCTTAATTCGTGGGAGACGGGGTGAGCAGTTCTTC CASSLIRGRRGEQFF
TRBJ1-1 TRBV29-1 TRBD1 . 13 TGCAGCGGGAAGGGACAGGTCTACACTGAAGCTTTCTTT CSGKGQVYTEAFF
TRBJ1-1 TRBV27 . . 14 TGTGCCAGCAGTTTAATAGGGGAACCCGGAGAAGCTTTCTTT CASSLIGEPGEAFF
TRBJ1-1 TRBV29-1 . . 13 TGCAGCGGCCGCCATAACGAGAGGGCTGAAGCTTTCTTT CSGRHNERAEAFF
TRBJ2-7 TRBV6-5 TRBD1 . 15 TGTGCCAGCAGCCGAGGACAGGCCGCCTCCTACGAGCAGTACTTC CASSRGQAASYEQYF
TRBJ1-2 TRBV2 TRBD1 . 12 TGTGCCAGTCGACAGGGGGACTATGGCTACACCTTC CASRQGDYGYTF
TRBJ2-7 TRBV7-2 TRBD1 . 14 TGTGCCAGCAGCCCCGACAGGGGGGCCGACGAGCAGTACTTC CASSPDRGADEQYF
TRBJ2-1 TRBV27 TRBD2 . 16 TGTGCCAGCAGCCCCCGGGGGGGACTCCCTTACAATGAGCAGTTCTTC CASSPRGGLPYNEQFF
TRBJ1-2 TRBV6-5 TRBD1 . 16 TGTGCCAGCAGTTACTCCCGGACAGGACAAAACTATGGCTACACCTTC CASSYSRTGQNYGYTF
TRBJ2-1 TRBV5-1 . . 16 TGCGCCAGCAGCCGGAACGGGCAACGGGGTTATGAAGAGCAGTTCTTC CASSRNGQRGYEEQFF
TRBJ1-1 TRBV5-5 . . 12 TGTGCCAGCAGCCCCCCGGGGACTGAAGCTTTCTTT CASSPPGTEAFF
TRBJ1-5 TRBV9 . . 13 TGTGCCAGCAGCGTAGCTACGGGACAGCCCCAGCATTTT CASSVATGQPQHF